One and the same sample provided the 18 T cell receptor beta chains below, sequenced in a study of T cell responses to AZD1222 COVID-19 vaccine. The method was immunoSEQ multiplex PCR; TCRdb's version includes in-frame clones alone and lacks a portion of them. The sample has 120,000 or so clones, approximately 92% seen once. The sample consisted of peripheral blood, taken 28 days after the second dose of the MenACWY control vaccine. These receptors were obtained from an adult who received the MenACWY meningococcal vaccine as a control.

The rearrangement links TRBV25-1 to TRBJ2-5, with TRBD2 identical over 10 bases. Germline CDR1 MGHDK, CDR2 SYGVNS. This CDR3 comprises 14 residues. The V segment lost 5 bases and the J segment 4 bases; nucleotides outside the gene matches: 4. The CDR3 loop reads CASSTRTSGETQYF. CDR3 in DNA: TGTGCCAGCAGTACACGGACTAGCGGAGAGACCCAGTACTTC.

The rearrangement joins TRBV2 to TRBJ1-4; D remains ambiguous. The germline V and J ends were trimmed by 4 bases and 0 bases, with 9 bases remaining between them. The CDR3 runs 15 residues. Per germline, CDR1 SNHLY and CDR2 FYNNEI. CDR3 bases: TGTGCCAGCAGTGCCGTCACTACAACTAATGAAAAACTGTTTTTT. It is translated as CASSAVTTTNEKLFF.

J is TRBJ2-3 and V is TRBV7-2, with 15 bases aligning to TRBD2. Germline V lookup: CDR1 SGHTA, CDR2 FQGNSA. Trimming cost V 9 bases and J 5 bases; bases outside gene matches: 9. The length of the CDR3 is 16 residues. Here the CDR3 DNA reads TGTGCCAGTCCGGGACTAGCGGGAGGACCGGGAGATACGCAGTATTTT. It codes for CASPGLAGGPGDTQYF.

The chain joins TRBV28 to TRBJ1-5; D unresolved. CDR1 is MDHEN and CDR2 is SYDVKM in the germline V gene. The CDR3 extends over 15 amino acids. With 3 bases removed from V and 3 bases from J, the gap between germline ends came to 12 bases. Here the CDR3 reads CASSLGSWLNQPQHF. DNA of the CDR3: TGTGCCAGCAGTTTGGGATCCTGGCTCAATCAGCCCCAGCATTTT. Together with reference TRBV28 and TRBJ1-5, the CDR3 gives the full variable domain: DVKVTQSSRYLVKRTGEKVFLECVQDMDHENMFWYRQDPGLGLRLIYFSYDVKMKEKGDIPEGYSVSREKKERFSLILESASTNQTSMYLCASSLGSWLNQPQHFGDGTRLSIL.

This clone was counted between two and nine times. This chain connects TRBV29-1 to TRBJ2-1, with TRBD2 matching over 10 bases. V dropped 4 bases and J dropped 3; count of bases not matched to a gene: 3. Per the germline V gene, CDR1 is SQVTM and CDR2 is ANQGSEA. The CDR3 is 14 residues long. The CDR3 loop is CSVGGLADYNEQFF. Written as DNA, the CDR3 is TGCAGCGTTGGAGGACTAGCGGACTACAATGAGCAGTTCTTC.

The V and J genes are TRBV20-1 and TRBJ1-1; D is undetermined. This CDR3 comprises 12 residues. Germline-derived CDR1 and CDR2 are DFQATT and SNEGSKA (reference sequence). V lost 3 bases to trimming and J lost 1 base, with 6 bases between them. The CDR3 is CSASTENTEAFF. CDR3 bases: TGCAGTGCTAGTACGGAGAACACTGAAGCTTTCTTT.

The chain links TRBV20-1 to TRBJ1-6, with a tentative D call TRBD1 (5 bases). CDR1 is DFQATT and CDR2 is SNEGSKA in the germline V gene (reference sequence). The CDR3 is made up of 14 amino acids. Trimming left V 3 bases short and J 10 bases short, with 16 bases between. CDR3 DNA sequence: TGCAGTGCTAGTGGGACCCAAGAGAGGTCACCCCTCCACTTT. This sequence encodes CSASGTQERSPLHF.

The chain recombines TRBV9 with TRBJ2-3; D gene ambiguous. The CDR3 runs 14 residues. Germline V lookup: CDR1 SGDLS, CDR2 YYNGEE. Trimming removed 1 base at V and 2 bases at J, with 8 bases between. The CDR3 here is CASSVTRNTDTQYF. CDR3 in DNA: TGTGCCAGCAGCGTAACTCGAAACACAGATACGCAGTATTTT.

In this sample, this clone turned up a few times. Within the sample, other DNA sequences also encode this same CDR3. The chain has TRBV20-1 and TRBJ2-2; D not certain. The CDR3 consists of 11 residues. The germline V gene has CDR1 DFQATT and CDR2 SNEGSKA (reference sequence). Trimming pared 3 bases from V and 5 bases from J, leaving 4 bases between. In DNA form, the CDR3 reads TGCAGTGCTAGCGGGACCGGGGAGCTGTTTTTT. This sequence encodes CSASGTGELFF.

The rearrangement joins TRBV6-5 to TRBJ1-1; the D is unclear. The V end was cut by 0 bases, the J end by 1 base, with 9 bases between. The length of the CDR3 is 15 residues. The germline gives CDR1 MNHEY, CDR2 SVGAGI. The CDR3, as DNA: TGTGCCAGCAGTTACTCGCTGGGGTCGAACACTGAAGCTTTCTTT. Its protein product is CASSYSLGSNTEAFF.

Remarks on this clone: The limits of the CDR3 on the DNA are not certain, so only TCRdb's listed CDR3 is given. The CDR3 region is CASTSGGRELFF. This chain joins TRBV19 and TRBJ2-2; TRBD2 was called by the table and not checked on the DNA. In germline, CDR1 is LNHDA, CDR2 SQIVND (reference sequence). The CDR3 region is 12 residues in length, termini included.

CDR3 coding DNA: TGTGCCAGCAGGCAGGGACTAGCGGGACCTTACAATGAGCAGTTCTTC. Protein product: CASRQGLAGPYNEQFF. V usage is TRBV28 and J usage is TRBJ2-1, with TRBD2 identical over 13 bases. The ends lost 6 bases at V and 4 bases at J; junction bases unmatched: 6. The germline V gene has CDR1 MDHEN and CDR2 SYDVKM. The CDR3 covers 16 residues.

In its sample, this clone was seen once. CDR3 DNA: TGTGCCACCAGTGGAACTAGCGGGAGTGGGGGTGAGCAGTTCTTC. Its protein is CATSGTSGSGGEQFF. This rearrangement joins TRBV24-1 to TRBJ2-1, with 11 positions matching TRBD2. With 5 bases clipped from V and 9 bases from J, the junction kept 8 bases outside the gene matches. CDR1 is KGHDR, CDR2 SFDVKD, per germline. The CDR3 length is 15 residues.

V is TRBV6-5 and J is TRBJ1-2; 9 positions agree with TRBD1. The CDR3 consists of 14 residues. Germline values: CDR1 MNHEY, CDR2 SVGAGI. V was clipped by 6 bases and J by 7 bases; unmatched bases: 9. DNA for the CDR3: TGTGCCAGCAGGAATACAGGGGGCGCCTTTGGCTACACCTTC. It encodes CASRNTGGAFGYTF.

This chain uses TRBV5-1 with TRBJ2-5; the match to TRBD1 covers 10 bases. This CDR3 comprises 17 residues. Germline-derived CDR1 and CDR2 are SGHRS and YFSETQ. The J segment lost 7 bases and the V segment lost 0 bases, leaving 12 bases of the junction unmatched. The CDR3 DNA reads TGCGCCAGCAGCTTGGGGCCCACCGGGACAGGGGAACTGACCCAGTACTTC. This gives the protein CASSLGPTGTGELTQYF.

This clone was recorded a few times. CDR3 residues: CASSLLGQYNEQFF. In nucleotides, the CDR3 is TGTGCCAGCAGTTTACTTGGGCAGTACAATGAGCAGTTCTTC. The chain is built from TRBV27 and TRBJ2-1; D remains ambiguous. Trimming stripped 2 bases from V and 4 bases from J, with 9 bases between. The germline gives CDR1 MNHEY, CDR2 SMNVEV (reference sequence). The CDR3 runs to 14 residues.

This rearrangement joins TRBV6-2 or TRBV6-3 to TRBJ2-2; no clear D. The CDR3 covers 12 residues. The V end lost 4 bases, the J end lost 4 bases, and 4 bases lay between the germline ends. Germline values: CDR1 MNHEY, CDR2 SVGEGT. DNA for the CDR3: TGTGCCAGCAGTTGGGGCACCGGGGAGCTGTTTTTT. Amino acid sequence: CASSWGTGELFF.

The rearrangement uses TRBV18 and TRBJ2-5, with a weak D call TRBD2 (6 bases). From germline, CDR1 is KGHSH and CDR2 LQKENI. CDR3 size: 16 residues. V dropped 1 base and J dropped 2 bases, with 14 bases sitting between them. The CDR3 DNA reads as TGTGCCAGCTCACCACTTTCCGGGGGTACTCAAGAGACCCAGTACTTC. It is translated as CASSPLSGGTQETQYF. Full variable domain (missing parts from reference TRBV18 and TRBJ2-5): NAGVMQNPRHLVRRRGQEARLRCSPMKGHSHVYWYRQLPEEGLKFMVYLQKENIIDESGMPKERFSAEFPKEGPSILRIQQVVRGDSAAYFCASSPLSGGTQETQYFGPGTRLLVL.